One T cell receptor (beta chain) is described in this entry. Sequencing used immunoSEQ multiplex PCR; TCRdb keeps in-frame clones, though not all of them. The sample holds 200,000 to 300,000 clones, around nine tenths seen once. The sample originates from a study of blood T cell repertoires in COVID-19. Study-wide context: T cells, B-cell-depleted T cells, or PBMCs supplied cDNA or gDNA.

Cohort placement rested on clinical history that participants reported themselves. The source material was PBMCs or T cells enriched from blood (not recorded which). The receptor comes from a woman aged 18-29 years who had recovered from COVID-19.

The CDR3 nucleotides are TGTGCCAGTAGTATGGGCCAGGGAGGGACTGAAGCTTTCTTT. This sequence encodes CASSMGQGGTEAFF. The rearrangement links TRBV19 to TRBJ1-1, with TRBD1 as a possible D gene (5 bases). Trimming stripped 3 bases from V and 5 bases from J, with 13 bases between. This CDR3 is built from 14 residues. Looked up from germline, CDR1 is LNHDA and CDR2 is SQIVND (reference sequence).